What follows are 30 T cell receptor beta chains derived from one specimen sequenced in a study of shared clonotypes between healthy human individuals. Method: immunoSEQ multiplex PCR; TCRdb's copy keeps in-frame clones and lacks some. This table holds about 1 million clones, 65% to 75% found once. Sequenced sample: memory CD4+ T cells sorted from blood. As for subset: CD45RA-negative fraction. All receptors derive from a young man in good health.

The genes are TRBV19 and TRBJ2-7; TRBD1 is a possible D gene (6 bases). V lost 5 bases and J lost 3, with 14 bases in between. The germline CDR1 and CDR2 sequences are LNHDA and SQIVND (reference sequence). CDR3 length: 14 residues. CDR3 nucleotides: TGTGCCAGTAGTGTCGGGACAAACCTCTACGAGCAGTACTTC. It codes for CASSVGTNLYEQYF.

As to this clone: A much larger clone lies a single base off, so this may be a read error. The sample carries other DNA sequences with the same CDR3. The chain joins TRBV7-3 to TRBJ1-1; no clear D gene. Trimming removed 3 bases at V and 0 bases at J, with 5 bases between. This CDR3 contains 13 residues. CDR1 is SGHTA and CDR2 is FQGTGA in the germline V gene. The CDR3 sequence is CASSLGMNTEAFF. CDR3 bases: TGTGCCAGCAGCTTGGGAATGAACACTGAAGCTTTCTTT.

V gene TRBV6-1 combines with J gene TRBJ2-5, with no clear D. CDR3 length equals 15 residues. Trimming stripped 3 bases from V and 7 bases from J, with 18 bases between. Germline CDR1 MNHNS, CDR2 SASEGT. This CDR3 reads CASSEERVLLRTQYF. CDR3 nucleotides: TGTGCCAGCAGTGAGGAAAGGGTCCTCCTCCGGACCCAGTACTTC.

This chain uses TRBV5-6 with TRBJ2-5, with TRBD1 as a possible D gene (6 bases). Trimming shortened V by 3 bases and J by 4 bases, and 16 bases separated the two germline ends. This CDR3 has 15 residues. CDR1 is SGHDT, CDR2 YYEEEE, per germline. The CDR3 coding sequence is TGTGCCAGCAGCTGGGGGCCGAGGGGAATAGAGACCCAGTACTTC. This sequence encodes CASSWGPRGIETQYF.

The chain combines TRBV13 with TRBJ1-6; D remains ambiguous. V lost 7 bases to trimming and J lost 0 bases, with 7 bases between them. The germline CDR1 and CDR2 sequences are PRHDT and FYEKMQ (reference sequence). This CDR3 comprises 14 residues. CDR3 residues: CASTISSYNSPLHF. The CDR3 region has the DNA TGTGCCAGCACAATCAGCTCCTATAATTCACCCCTCCACTTT.

The V and J genes are TRBV15 and TRBJ1-1; the D gene is possibly TRBD1 (5 bases). Germline CDR1 reads LNHNV; CDR2 reads YYDKDF (reference sequence). Between the trimmed V and J ends, which lost 0 bases and 10 bases, there was a span of 18 bases. CDR3 size: 15 residues. The CDR3 spells CATSRDGSKGVGAFF. The CDR3 region has the DNA TGTGCCACCAGCAGAGATGGAAGTAAAGGGGTGGGAGCTTTCTTT.

The rearrangement uses TRBV28 and TRBJ2-7; D tentatively reads TRBD1 or TRBD2 (5 bases each). CDR3 length equals 15 residues. Trimming took 4 bases from V and 2 from J, leaving 15 bases between them. Germline values: CDR1 MDHEN, CDR2 SYDVKM. CDR3 in DNA: TGTGCCAGCAGTTGGGGGATGGTGAGAGCCTACGAGCAGTACTTC. It is translated as CASSWGMVRAYEQYF.

The chain links TRBV11-2 to TRBJ1-1, with D unresolved. There are 15 residues in the CDR3. V was pared by 0 bases and J by 5 bases, with 13 bases between. CDR1 and CDR2 (germline): SGHAT, FQNNGV. In DNA, the CDR3 is TGTGCCAGCAGCTTAGAGTCGGGAGGGAATACTGAAGCTTTCTTT. It encodes CASSLESGGNTEAFF.

V gene TRBV5-1 combines with J gene TRBJ2-7; D might be TRBD2 (6 bases). Trimming removed 3 bases at V and 5 bases at J, with 12 bases between. The CDR3 is 13 residues long. Germline values: CDR1 SGHRS, CDR2 YFSETQ. CDR3 bases: TGCGCCAGCAGCTACGGCGGGGAGAACGAGCAGTACTTC. It yields the protein CASSYGGENEQYF. Variable domain in full (rest from reference TRBV5-1 and TRBJ2-7): KAGVTQTPRYLIKTRGQQVTLSCSPISGHRSVSWYQQTPGQGLQFLFEYFSETQRNKGNFPGRFSGRQFSNSRSEMNVSTLELGDSALYLCASSYGGENEQYFGPGTRLTVT.

The CDR3 is CASRSVTPGLAGGNEQFF. Written as DNA, the CDR3 is TGCGCCAGCAGATCCGTCACACCGGGACTAGCGGGAGGGAATGAGCAGTTCTTC. The J gene is TRBJ2-1, the V gene TRBV5-1; 16 bases agree with TRBD2. Losses at the gene ends were 5 bases for V and 7 bases for J; bases not matched to a gene: 12. The CDR3 length is 18 residues. Germline V gives CDR1 SGHRS, CDR2 YFSETQ.

This clone appeared a single time. The V and J genes are TRBV2 and TRBJ2-6, with 10 bases matching TRBD2. With V trimmed by 4 bases and J by 3 bases, 3 bases remained unmatched. Looked up from germline, CDR1 is SNHLY and CDR2 is FYNNEI. The CDR3 extends over 16 amino acids. CDR3 bases: TGTGCCAGCAGTGGGCTAGCGGGAGTTGGGGCCAACGTCCTGACTTTC. It translates to CASSGLAGVGANVLTF.

The chain joins TRBV18 to TRBJ1-5, with D hard to call. V gave up 3 bases and J gave up 3 bases, with 9 bases separating them. This CDR3 is 14 amino acids long. Germline V gene sequence: CDR1 KGHSH, CDR2 LQKENI. The DNA of the CDR3 is TGTGCCAGCTCACCCTCCGGGGTCAATCAGCCCCAGCATTTT. Translating it yields CASSPSGVNQPQHF.

This clone was seen just once. The V gene is TRBV19, the J gene TRBJ2-1; 7 bases align to TRBD2. Germline CDR1 reads LNHDA; CDR2 reads SQIVND (reference sequence). The CDR3 consists of 13 residues. With V trimmed by 8 bases and J by 1 base, 2 bases remained unmatched. The CDR3 loop reads CASRGVSYNEQFF. The CDR3 coding sequence is TGTGCCAGTCGGGGGGTTTCCTACAATGAGCAGTTCTTC. The variable domain in full, completed from reference TRBV19 and TRBJ2-1, reads DGGITQSPKYLFRKEGQNVTLSCEQNLNHDAMYWYRQDPGQGLRLIYYSQIVNDFQKGDIAEGYSVSREKKESFPLTVTSAQKNPTAFYLCASRGVSYNEQFFGPGTRLTVL.

Comments on this clone: A far larger clone is off by one base, so a read error is likely. The V call is TRBV6-6, the J call TRBJ2-1, with TRBD2 identical over 10 bases. Germline CDR1 reads MNHNY; CDR2 reads SVGAGI (reference sequence). The CDR3 is made up of 14 amino acids. With 5 bases clipped from V and 7 bases from J, the junction kept 5 bases outside the gene matches. DNA for the CDR3: TGTGCCAGCAGTGAGAGCGGGGGGGCGAATGAGCAGTTCTTC. Amino acid sequence: CASSESGGANEQFF.

This clone has just a few counts. The J gene is TRBJ2-4, the V gene TRBV4-1, with TRBD1 matching 9 bases. The CDR3 is made up of 17 amino acids. The V gene end was trimmed by 3 bases and the J gene end by 5 bases; junction bases not matched to a gene: 11. Germline CDR1 and CDR2: MGHRA and YSYEKL. The CDR3 DNA is TGCGCCAGCAGCCAGACCCAGGGACAGGGTTACCAAAACATTCAGTACTTC. Protein sequence: CASSQTQGQGYQNIQYF.

The chain combines TRBV6-5 with TRBJ2-5; the D gene is possibly TRBD2 (5 bases). The CDR3 contains 12 residues. With 8 bases removed from V and 5 bases from J, the gap between germline ends came to 12 bases. Germline V gene sequence: CDR1 MNHEY, CDR2 SVGAGI. The DNA for the CDR3 is TGTGCCAGCTCGAGGGCTGGGGAGACCCAGTACTTC. Translation gives CASSRAGETQYF.

The chain recombines TRBV6-1 with TRBJ1-1; no firm D call. Per germline, CDR1 MNHNS and CDR2 SASEGT. The CDR3 is 12 residues long. Trimming left V 6 bases short and J 1 base short, with 6 bases between. The CDR3 DNA sequence: TGTGCCAGCAGCCGGGAGAACACTGAAGCTTTCTTT. Translated, it gives CASSRENTEAFF.

The rearrangement links TRBV29-1 to TRBJ2-7; TRBD1 aligns across 11 bases. V lost 7 bases and J lost 6; bases outside the gene matches: 11. Per germline, CDR1 SQVTM and CDR2 ANQGSEA. This CDR3 comprises 14 residues. The DNA for the CDR3 is TGCAGCGCCATGAAAACCGGGACAGGGGGCGAGCAGTACTTC. Amino acid sequence: CSAMKTGTGGEQYF.

The chain couples TRBV29-1 to TRBJ1-4; 7 bases fit TRBD1. The CDR3 has 13 residues. The ends lost 6 bases at V and 8 bases at J; junction bases unmatched: 9. Germline lookup yields CDR1 SQVTM and CDR2 ANQGSEA. The DNA of the CDR3 is TGCAGCGTGGCGAGGGGGCTTGGAGAAAAACTGTTTTTT. Translating gives CSVARGLGEKLFF. Using reference TRBV29-1 and TRBJ1-4 for the parts outside the CDR3, the full variable domain is SAVISQKPSRDICQRGTSLTIQCQVDSQVTMMFWYRQQPGQSLTLIATANQGSEATYESGFVIDKFPISRPNLTFSTLTVSNMSPEDSSIYLCSVARGLGEKLFFGSGTQLSVL.

The chain carries TRBV10-3 and TRBJ2-7; D remains ambiguous. The CDR3 is made up of 15 amino acids. The V gene's germline CDR1 is ENHRY and CDR2 SYGVKD. V was cut by 6 bases and J by 3 bases, with 18 bases left in between. CDR3 nucleotide sequence: TGTGCCATCAGGACCGGGCCTCCTCTTTTCTACGAGCAGTACTTC. Its translation is CAIRTGPPLFYEQYF.

The chain recombines TRBV28 with TRBJ1-4; the D gene is possibly TRBD1 (6 bases). This CDR3 is 13 amino acids long. V was shortened by 2 bases and J by 8 bases, with 9 bases between the two germline ends. Per the germline V gene, CDR1 is MDHEN and CDR2 is SYDVKM. DNA of the CDR3: TGTGCCAGCAGTTTAGTAGGGGGGGAAAAACTGTTTTTT. Its translation: CASSLVGGEKLFF.

V gene TRBV11-2 combines with J gene TRBJ2-1; D is possibly TRBD2 (7 bases). Germline CDR1 SGHAT, CDR2 FQNNGV. The CDR3 is 19 residues long. V was trimmed by 5 bases and J by 6 bases, leaving 29 bases between them. The CDR3 sequence is CASSANMAKGGAISNEQFF. DNA for the CDR3: TGTGCCAGCAGCGCAAATATGGCCAAAGGGGGGGCCATTTCCAATGAGCAGTTCTTC. The full variable domain, its missing parts supplied by reference TRBV11-2 and TRBJ2-1, is EAGVAQSPRYKIIEKRQSVAFWCNPISGHATLYWYQQILGQGPKLLIQFQNNGVVDDSQLPKDRFSAERLKGVDSTLKIQPAKLEDSAVYLCASSANMAKGGAISNEQFFGPGTRLTVL.

On this clone itself: A far bigger clonotype differs at one base, so this is likely a read error. Other nucleotide sequences from this sample produce the same CDR3. V usage is TRBV11-2 and J usage is TRBJ1-1; TRBD1 might be the D (5 bases). V was trimmed by 2 bases and J by 1 base, leaving 5 bases between them. The CDR3 length is 13 residues. Germline CDR1 and CDR2: SGHAT and FQNNGV. The CDR3 nucleotides read TGTGCCAGCAGCTTAACAGGGAACACTGAAGCTTTCTTT. Translating it yields CASSLTGNTEAFF. The full variable domain, with the rest looked up from reference TRBV11-2 and TRBJ1-1, is EAGVAQSPRYKIIEKRQSVAFWCNPISGHATLYWYQQILGQGPKLLIQFQNNGVVDDSQLPKDRFSAERLKGVDSTLKIQPAKLEDSAVYLCASSLTGNTEAFFGQGTRLTVV.

V gene TRBV6-5 combines with J gene TRBJ1-5, with 10 bases matching TRBD1. The CDR3 spans 15 residues. V was clipped by 5 bases and J by 2 bases; unmatched bases: 3. Germline V gene data show CDR1 as MNHEY and CDR2 as SVGAGI. The CDR3 spells CASSRTGGGNQPQHF. Here the CDR3 DNA reads TGTGCCAGCAGTCGGACAGGGGGAGGCAATCAGCCCCAGCATTTT.

The chain links TRBV7-2 to TRBJ2-2; 12 positions agree with TRBD2. CDR3 size: 19 residues. Germline-derived CDR1 and CDR2 are SGHTA and FQGNSA. With V trimmed by 1 base and J by 3 bases, 9 bases remained unmatched. The CDR3 protein is CASSLGGRLAGEYTGELFF. In DNA form, the CDR3 reads TGTGCCAGCAGCTTAGGCGGGAGACTAGCGGGAGAATACACCGGGGAGCTGTTTTTT.

The chain is built from TRBV19 and TRBJ2-3; D perhaps matches TRBD2 (5 bases). Germline assignment: CDR1 LNHDA and CDR2 SQIVND (reference sequence). The CDR3 loop spans 13 amino acids. Between the trimmed V and J ends, which lost 5 bases and 5 bases, there was a span of 11 bases. The CDR3 sequence: CASSVLVRDTQYF. The CDR3 region has the DNA TGTGCCAGTAGTGTACTAGTTAGAGATACGCAGTATTTT.

The gene calls are TRBV5-6 and TRBJ2-1; 7 positions match TRBD1. Trimming cost V 4 bases and J 7 bases; bases outside gene matches: 5. Germline lookup yields CDR1 SGHDT and CDR2 YYEEEE. The CDR3 has 13 residues. The CDR3 protein is CASSLPTGNEQFF. The CDR3 nucleotides read TGTGCCAGCAGCCTACCGACAGGGAATGAGCAGTTCTTC.

The chain links TRBV10-3 to TRBJ2-5; TRBD1 or TRBD2 may be the D gene (5 bases each). Trimming stripped 0 bases from V and 5 bases from J, with 13 bases between. This CDR3 spans 15 amino acids. Germline V gene sequence: CDR1 ENHRY, CDR2 SYGVKD. In DNA, the CDR3 is TGTGCCATCAGTGAGTCGGGGGTTGCCATCGAGACCCAGTACTTC. Its protein product is CAISESGVAIETQYF.

V usage is TRBV5-1 and J usage is TRBJ1-6; TRBD1 aligns across 9 bases. CDR3 size: 16 residues. With 4 bases clipped from V and 4 bases from J, the junction kept 6 bases outside the gene matches. Germline V gene sequence: CDR1 SGHRS, CDR2 YFSETQ. CDR3 bases: TGCGCCAGCAGCAGGGGACAGGGAGATTATAATTCACCCCTCCACTTT. Its translation: CASSRGQGDYNSPLHF.

The gene calls are TRBV30 and TRBJ2-5; D call uncertain. Trimming took off 3 bases at V and 0 bases at J, with 11 bases between the two ends. The germline V gene has CDR1 GTSNPN and CDR2 SVGIG (reference sequence). This CDR3 has 14 residues. DNA of the CDR3: TGTGCCTGGAGAGCGCCGACCTACCAAGAGACCCAGTACTTC. Its translation is CAWRAPTYQETQYF.